This T cell receptor beta chain stems from a study of blood T cell repertoires in COVID-19. This clone was observed a single time. As originally analysed: Reference gene primer amplification gave estimated nucleated cell counts. Libraries were prepared by immunoSEQ multiplex PCR; TCRdb keeps only in-frame clonotypes and omits some of them. That table furnishes V, J and clone size, whereas the DNA furnished D and trimming. This table holds roughly 170,000 clones, 74% found once. The clonotype originates from a woman aged 80 or over with acute or convalescent COVID-19. Sequencing was done on a sample of peripheral blood.

CDR3 sequence: CASSLRSGYTF. As DNA, the CDR3 is TGTGCCAGCAGCTTGAGGAGTGGCTACACCTTC. The chain is built from TRBV5-6 and TRBJ1-2; no firm D call. Germline lookup yields CDR1 SGHDT and CDR2 YYEEEE. The CDR3 is 11 residues long. Trimming removed 1 base from V and 7 bases from J, with 5 bases in between.